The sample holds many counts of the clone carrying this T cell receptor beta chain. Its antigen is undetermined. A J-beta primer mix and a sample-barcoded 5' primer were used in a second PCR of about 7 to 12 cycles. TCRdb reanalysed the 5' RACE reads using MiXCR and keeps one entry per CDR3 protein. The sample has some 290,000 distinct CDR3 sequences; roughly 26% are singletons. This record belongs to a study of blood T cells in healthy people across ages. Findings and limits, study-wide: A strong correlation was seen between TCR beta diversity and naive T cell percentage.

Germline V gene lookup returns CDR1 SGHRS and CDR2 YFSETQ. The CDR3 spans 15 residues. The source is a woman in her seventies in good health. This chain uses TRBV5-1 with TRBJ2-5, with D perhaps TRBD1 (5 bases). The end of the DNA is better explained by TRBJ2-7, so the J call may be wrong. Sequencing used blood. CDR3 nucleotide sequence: TGCGCCAGCAGCTTGGAGCCCTCAGGGAACTACGAGCAGTACTTC. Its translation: CASSLEPSGNYEQYF.